This TCR beta chain was identified during a study of cytomegalovirus exposure and HLA in healthy donors. Unmatched junction bases numbered 11, after V lost 4 bases and J lost 7 bases. Per germline, CDR1 SGHNT and CDR2 YYREEE (reference sequence). This CDR3 is 15 amino acids long. PCR primers comprised 60 Vbeta and 13 Jbeta primers. Produced via immunoSEQ multiplex PCR; TCRdb's table is partial and in-frame only. The sample holds approximately 220,000 clones, about 77% seen once. V is TRBV5-4 and J is TRBJ2-1, with 7 bases that match TRBD2. The specimen sequenced was PBMCs. This TCR came from a woman between 25 and 40 years old in good health and CMV-seronegative. CDR3 in amino acids: CASSQVSSGVNEQFF. The CDR3 bases are TGTGCCAGCAGCCAAGTTTCCAGCGGGGTGAATGAGCAGTTCTTC.